This T cell receptor (beta chain) is drawn from a study of T cell responses to AZD1222 COVID-19 vaccine. Regarding the study as a whole: Clonal diversity was possibly underestimated, and white British individuals and females predominated among donors. In the spike-specific TCR repertoire, nearly half reportedly target unmutated variant regions.

The CDR3 runs to 17 residues. Per the germline V gene, CDR1 is SEHNR and CDR2 is FQNEAQ (reference sequence). V dropped 5 bases and J dropped 6 bases, with 25 bases sitting between them. As to this clone: The antigen remains unidentified.

The repertoire was sequenced with immunoSEQ multiplex PCR; TCRdb's copy has only in-frame clones and lacks some. Of 150,000 to 200,000 clones in the sample, 90% are singletons; the top ten hold roughly 6%. V gene TRBV7-9 combines with J gene TRBJ1-2, with a tentative D call TRBD1 (6 bases). This TCR derives from an adult in good health. Sequenced here: peripheral blood, sampled on day 0 of AZD1222 vaccination. In DNA form, the CDR3 reads TGTGCCAGCAGCCCCCGAGGCGGAGGAGGCAGGGGTGATGGCTACACCTTC. Protein sequence: CASSPRGGGGRGDGYTF.